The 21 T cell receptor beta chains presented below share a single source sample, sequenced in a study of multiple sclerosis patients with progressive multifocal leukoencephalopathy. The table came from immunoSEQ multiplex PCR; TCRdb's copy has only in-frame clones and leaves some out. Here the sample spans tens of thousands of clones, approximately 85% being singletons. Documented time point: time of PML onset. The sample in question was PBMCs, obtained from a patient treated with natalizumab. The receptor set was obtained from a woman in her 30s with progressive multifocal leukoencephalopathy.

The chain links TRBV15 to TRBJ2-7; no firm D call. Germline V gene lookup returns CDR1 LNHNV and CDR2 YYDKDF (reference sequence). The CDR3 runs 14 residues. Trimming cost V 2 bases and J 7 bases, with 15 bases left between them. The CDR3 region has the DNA TGTGCCACCAGCAGAAAGGGATCGACGGAAGAGCAGTACTTC. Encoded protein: CATSRKGSTEEQYF.

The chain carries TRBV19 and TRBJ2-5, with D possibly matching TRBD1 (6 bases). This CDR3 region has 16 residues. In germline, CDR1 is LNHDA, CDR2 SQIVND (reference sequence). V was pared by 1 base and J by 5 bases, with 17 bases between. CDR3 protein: CASSIVYPGAWETQYF. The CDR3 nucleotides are TGTGCCAGTAGTATAGTCTACCCAGGGGCATGGGAGACCCAGTACTTC.

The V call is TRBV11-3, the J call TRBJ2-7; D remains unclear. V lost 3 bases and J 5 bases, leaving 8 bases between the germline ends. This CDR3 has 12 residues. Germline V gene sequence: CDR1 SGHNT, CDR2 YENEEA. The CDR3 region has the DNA TGTGCCAGCAGCTTCGGTGGAAACGAGCAGTACTTC. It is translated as CASSFGGNEQYF.

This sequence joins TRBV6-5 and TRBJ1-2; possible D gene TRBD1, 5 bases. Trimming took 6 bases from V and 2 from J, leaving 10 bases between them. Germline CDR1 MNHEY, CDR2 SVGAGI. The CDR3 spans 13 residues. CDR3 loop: CASSTGPNYGYTF. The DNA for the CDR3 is TGTGCCAGCAGCACAGGACCCAACTATGGCTACACCTTC.

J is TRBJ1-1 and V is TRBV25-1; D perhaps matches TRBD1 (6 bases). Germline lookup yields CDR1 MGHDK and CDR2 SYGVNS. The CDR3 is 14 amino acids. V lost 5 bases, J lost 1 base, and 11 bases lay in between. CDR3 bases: TGTGCCAGCAGTTTAAGAGGGGGGAACACTGAAGCTTTCTTT. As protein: CASSLRGGNTEAFF.

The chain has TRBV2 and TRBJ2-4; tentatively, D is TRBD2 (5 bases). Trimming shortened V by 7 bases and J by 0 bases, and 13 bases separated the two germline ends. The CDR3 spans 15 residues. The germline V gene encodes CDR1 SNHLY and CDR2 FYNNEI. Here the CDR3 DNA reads TGTGCCAGCATGGGAGATGGGGTAGCCAAAAACATTCAGTACTTC. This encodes CASMGDGVAKNIQYF.

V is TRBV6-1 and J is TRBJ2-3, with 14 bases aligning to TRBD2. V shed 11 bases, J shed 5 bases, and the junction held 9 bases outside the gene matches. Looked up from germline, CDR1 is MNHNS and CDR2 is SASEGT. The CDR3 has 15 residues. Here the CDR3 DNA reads TGTGCCGGTAATTCGGGACTAGCGGGGGAAGATACGCAGTATTTT. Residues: CAGNSGLAGEDTQYF.

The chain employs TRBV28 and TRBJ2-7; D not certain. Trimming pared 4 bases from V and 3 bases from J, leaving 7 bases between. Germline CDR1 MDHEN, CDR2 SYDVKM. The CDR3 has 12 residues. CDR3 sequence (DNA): TGTGCCAGCAGTTCCTCTAACTACGAGCAGTACTTC. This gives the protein CASSSSNYEQYF.

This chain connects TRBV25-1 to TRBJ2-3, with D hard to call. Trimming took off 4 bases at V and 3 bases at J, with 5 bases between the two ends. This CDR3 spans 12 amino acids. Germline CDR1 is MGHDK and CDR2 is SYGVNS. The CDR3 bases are TGTGCCAGCAGTGGGGCGACAGATACGCAGTATTTT. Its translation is CASSGATDTQYF.

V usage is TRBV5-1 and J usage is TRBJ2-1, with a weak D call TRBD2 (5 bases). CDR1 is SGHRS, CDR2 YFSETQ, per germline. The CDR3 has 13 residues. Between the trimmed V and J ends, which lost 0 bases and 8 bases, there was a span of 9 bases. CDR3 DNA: TGCGCCAGCAGCTTGGCCATCGGGGATGAGCAGTTCTTC. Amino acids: CASSLAIGDEQFF.

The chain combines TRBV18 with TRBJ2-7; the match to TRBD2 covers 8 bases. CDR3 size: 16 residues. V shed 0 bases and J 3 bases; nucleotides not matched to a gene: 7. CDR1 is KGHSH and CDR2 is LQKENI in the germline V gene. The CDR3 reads CASSPPSGTSFYEQYF. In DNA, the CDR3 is TGTGCCAGCTCACCACCGTCCGGGACTAGTTTCTACGAGCAGTACTTC.

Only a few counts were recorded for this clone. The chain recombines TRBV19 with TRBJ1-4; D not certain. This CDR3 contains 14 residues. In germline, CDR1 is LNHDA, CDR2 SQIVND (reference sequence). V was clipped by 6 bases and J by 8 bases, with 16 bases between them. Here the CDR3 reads CASSPVSGGEKLFF. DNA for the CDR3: TGTGCCAGTAGCCCCGTATCGGGTGGGGAAAAACTGTTTTTT.

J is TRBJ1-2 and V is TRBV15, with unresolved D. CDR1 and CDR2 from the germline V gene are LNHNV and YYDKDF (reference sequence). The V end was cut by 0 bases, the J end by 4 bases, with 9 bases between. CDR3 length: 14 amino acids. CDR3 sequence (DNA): TGTGCCACCAGCAGAGATGGGCAGGCCTATGGCTACACCTTC. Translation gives CATSRDGQAYGYTF. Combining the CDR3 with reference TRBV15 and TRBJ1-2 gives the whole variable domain DAMVIQNPRYQVTQFGKPVTLSCSQTLNHNVMYWYQQKSSQAPKLLFHYYDKDFNNEADTPDNFQSRRPNTSFCFLDIRSPGLGDTAMYLCATSRDGQAYGYTFGSGTRLTVV.

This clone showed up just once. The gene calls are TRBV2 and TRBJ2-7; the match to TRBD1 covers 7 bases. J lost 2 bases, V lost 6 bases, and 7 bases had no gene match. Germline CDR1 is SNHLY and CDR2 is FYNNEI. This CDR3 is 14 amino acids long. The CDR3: CASRRTGATYEQYF. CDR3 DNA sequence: TGTGCCAGCAGGCGGACAGGAGCCACCTACGAGCAGTACTTC.

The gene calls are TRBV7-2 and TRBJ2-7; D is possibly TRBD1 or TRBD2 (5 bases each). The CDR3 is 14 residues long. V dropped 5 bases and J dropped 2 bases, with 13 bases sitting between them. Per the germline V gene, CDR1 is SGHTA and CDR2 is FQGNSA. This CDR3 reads CASSPGPPPYEQYF. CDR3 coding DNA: TGTGCCAGCAGCCCGGGACCGCCACCCTACGAGCAGTACTTC.

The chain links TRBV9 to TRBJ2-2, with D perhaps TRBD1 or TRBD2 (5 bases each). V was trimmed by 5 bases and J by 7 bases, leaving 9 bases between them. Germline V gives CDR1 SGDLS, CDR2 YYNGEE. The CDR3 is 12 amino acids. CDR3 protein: CASRWGNGELFF. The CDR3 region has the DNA TGTGCCAGCAGGTGGGGGAACGGGGAGCTGTTTTTT.

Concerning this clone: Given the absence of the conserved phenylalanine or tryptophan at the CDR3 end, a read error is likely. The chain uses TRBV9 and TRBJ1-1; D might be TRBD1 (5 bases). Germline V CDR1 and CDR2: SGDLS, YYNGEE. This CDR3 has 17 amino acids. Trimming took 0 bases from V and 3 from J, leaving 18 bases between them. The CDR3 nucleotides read TGTGCCAGCAGCGTAGACCCCCCAGGAGGGGCGGACACTGAAGCTTTCTCT. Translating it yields CASSVDPPGGADTEAFS.

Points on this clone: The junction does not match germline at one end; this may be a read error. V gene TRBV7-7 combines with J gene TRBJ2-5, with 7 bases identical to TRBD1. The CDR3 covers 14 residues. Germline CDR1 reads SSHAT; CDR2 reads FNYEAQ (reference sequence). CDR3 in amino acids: CASSLGTAQETQYF. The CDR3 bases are TGTGCTAGCAGCCTGGGGACAGCGCAAGAGACCCAGTACTTC.

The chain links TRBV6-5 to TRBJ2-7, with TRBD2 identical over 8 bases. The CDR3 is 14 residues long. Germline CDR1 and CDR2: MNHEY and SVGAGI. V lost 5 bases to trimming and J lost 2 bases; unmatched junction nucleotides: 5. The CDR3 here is CASSPAGLAYEQYF. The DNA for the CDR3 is TGTGCCAGCAGTCCGGCGGGACTAGCCTACGAGCAGTACTTC.

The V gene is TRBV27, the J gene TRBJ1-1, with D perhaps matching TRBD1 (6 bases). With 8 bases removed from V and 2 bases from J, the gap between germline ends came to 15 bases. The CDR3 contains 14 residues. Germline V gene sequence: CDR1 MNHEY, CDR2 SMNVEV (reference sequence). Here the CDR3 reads CASRLGTLNTEAFF. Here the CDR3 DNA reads TGTGCCAGCCGACTCGGGACACTTAACACTGAAGCTTTCTTT.

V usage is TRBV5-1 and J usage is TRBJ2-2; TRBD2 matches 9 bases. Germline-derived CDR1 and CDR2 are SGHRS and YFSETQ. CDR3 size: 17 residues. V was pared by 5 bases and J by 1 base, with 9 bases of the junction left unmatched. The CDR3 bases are TGCGCCAGCAGGCCAAAACTAGCGGGCGAGAACACCGGGGAGCTGTTTTTT. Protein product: CASRPKLAGENTGELFF.